The 7 T cell receptor beta chains below come from one sample, sequenced in a study of cytotoxic CD8 clonotypes in ibrutinib-treated CLL. Only in-frame clones appear in the TCRdb table, and some are missing; sequencing was by immunoSEQ multiplex PCR. The sample comprises over 40,000 clones, roughly 80% of which are singletons, and roughly 20% rests with the top ten. The sequenced sample was PBMCs, obtained after 24 months of ibrutinib treatment. The source of these receptors is a human donor with chronic lymphocytic leukemia.

This chain joins TRBV5-4 and TRBJ2-1; D may correspond to TRBD1 or TRBD2 (5 bases each). Deletions cut 0 bases from V and 2 bases from J, with 12 bases between. The CDR3 is made up of 16 amino acids. Germline V gene lookup returns CDR1 SGHNT and CDR2 YYREEE (reference sequence). The CDR3 DNA reads as TGTGCCAGCAGCTTGGAGGAGGCAGGGCCCTACAATGAGCAGTTCTTC. This sequence encodes CASSLEEAGPYNEQFF.

This clone is a singleton in its sample. The chain's CDR3 is CASSPGTPIPYNEQFF. CDR3 coding DNA: TGTGCCAGCAGCCCCGGCACCCCTATCCCCTACAATGAGCAGTTCTTC. The V gene is TRBV12-1, the J gene TRBJ2-1. TRBV12-1 corresponds to a pseudogene. This CDR3 is built from 16 residues.

The chain links TRBV6-1 to TRBJ2-1, with 9 bases that match TRBD1. Germline V gene sequence: CDR1 MNHNS, CDR2 SASEGT. Unmatched junction bases numbered 6, after V lost 5 bases and J lost 7 bases. CDR3 length equals 14 residues. As DNA, the CDR3 is TGTGCCAGCAGTACTGGGACAGGGAATAATGAGCAGTTCTTC. It specifies CASSTGTGNNEQFF.

This chain uses TRBV5-1 with TRBJ1-6, with unresolved D. Germline V CDR1 and CDR2: SGHRS, YFSETQ. This CDR3 contains 17 residues. V was cut by 0 bases and J by 10 bases, with 20 bases left in between. The CDR3 here is CASSLAGSGANFSPLHF. The CDR3 nucleotides are TGCGCCAGCAGCTTGGCCGGGTCAGGCGCCAATTTCTCACCCCTCCACTTT. Based on the CDR3 plus reference TRBV5-1 and TRBJ1-6, the full variable domain is KAGVTQTPRYLIKTRGQQVTLSCSPISGHRSVSWYQQTPGQGLQFLFEYFSETQRNKGNFPGRFSGRQFSNSRSEMNVSTLELGDSALYLCASSLAGSGANFSPLHFGNGTRLTVT.

The chain uses TRBV5-6 and TRBJ2-7, with D hard to call. V lost 5 bases and J 0 bases, leaving 18 bases between the germline ends. CDR1 is SGHDT and CDR2 is YYEEEE in the germline V gene. This CDR3 comprises 16 residues. CDR3: CASREAGPWNSYEQYF. The DNA for the CDR3 is TGTGCCAGCAGAGAGGCCGGACCCTGGAACTCCTACGAGCAGTACTTC.

This chain uses TRBV5-6 with TRBJ2-7, with D perhaps given as TRBD1 or TRBD2 (5 bases each). The CDR3 contains 15 residues. The germline CDR1 and CDR2 sequences are SGHDT and YYEEEE. Trimming shortened V by 0 bases and J by 5 bases, and 15 bases separated the two germline ends. Here the CDR3 reads CASSLDLGTSNEQYF. The CDR3 coding sequence is TGTGCCAGCAGCTTGGACTTAGGGACCTCGAACGAGCAGTACTTC.

The CDR3 DNA reads TGTGCCAGCAGCAAAGAGGGGACCTTTTCCCACCTCTCTTCTGGGGCCAACGTCCTGACTTTC. This sequence encodes CASSKEGTFSHLSSGANVLTF. V usage is TRBV21-1 and J usage is TRBJ2-6. TRBV21-1 is designated a pseudogene. The CDR3 is made up of 21 amino acids.